This T cell receptor (beta chain) appears in the sequencing data of a study of T cell responses to AZD1222 COVID-19 vaccine. In the study overall: Second doses that came at about 4 or about 12 weeks were put together.

To note about this clone: The antigen is unknown.

Generated by immunoSEQ multiplex PCR, the TCRdb table keeps only in-frame clones and is missing some. The table includes about 120,000 clones, over 75% detected once. Regarding the study as a whole: White British donors predominated, females outnumbered males, and clonal diversity was possibly underestimated. The number of AZD1222 recipients seropositive at baseline was only five or six. CD4 TCRs covered the whole spike, strongest at regions 160-218 and 743-854.

Sequencing used peripheral blood, obtained on day 0 of AZD1222 vaccination. This TCR came from an adult in good health.

CDR3: CASSLQLGKKNEKLFF. CDR3 coding DNA: TGTGCCAGCAGCTTACAACTGGGGAAGAAAAATGAAAAACTGTTTTTT. The V gene is TRBV7-9, the J gene TRBJ1-4; no reliable D call. Germline CDR1 is SEHNR and CDR2 is FQNEAQ (reference sequence). This CDR3 has 16 amino acids. V gave up 2 bases and J gave up 5 bases, with 15 bases separating them. Combining the CDR3 with reference TRBV7-9 and TRBJ1-4 gives the whole variable domain DTGVSQNPRHKITKRGQNVTFRCDPISEHNRLYWYRQTLGQGPEFLTYFQNEAQLEKSRLLSDRFSAERPKGSFSTLEIQRTEQGDSAMYLCASSLQLGKKNEKLFFGSGTQLSVL.